These 3 T cell receptor beta chains share one sample of origin, sequenced in a study of T cell responses to AZD1222 COVID-19 vaccine. Sequenced by immunoSEQ multiplex PCR; TCRdb stores in-frame clones only, minus some. The table includes over 95,000 clones, more than 85% detected once. The source was peripheral blood, collected 28 days after the second AZD1222 dose. These TCRs come from an adult who received the AZD1222 COVID-19 vaccine.

Remarks on this clone: Within the sample, other DNA sequences also encode this same CDR3. The V call is TRBV27, the J call TRBJ1-1, with TRBD1 identical over 10 bases. V lost 5 bases and J lost 1; bases outside the gene matches: 4. The germline V gene has CDR1 MNHEY and CDR2 SMNVEV (reference sequence). This CDR3 spans 15 amino acids. In DNA, the CDR3 is TGTGCCAGCAGTCCTAGGACAGGGGGGAACACTGAAGCTTTCTTT. Its translation: CASSPRTGGNTEAFF.

A few counts support this clone. The chain employs TRBV7-9 and TRBJ1-6, with D tentatively TRBD1 (5 bases). Germline loops: CDR1 SEHNR, CDR2 FQNEAQ (reference sequence). V lost 2 bases and J 7 bases, leaving 12 bases between the germline ends. This CDR3 is 15 amino acids long. The DNA for the CDR3 is TGTGCCAGCAGCTTAAACGGGGCCGGGAATTCACCCCTCCACTTT. Protein product: CASSLNGAGNSPLHF.

The chain uses TRBV11-2 and TRBJ2-7; D is unresolved. From germline, CDR1 is SGHAT and CDR2 FQNNGV. Between the trimmed V and J ends, which lost 5 bases and 4 bases, there was a span of 6 bases. The CDR3 length is 11 residues. As DNA, the CDR3 is TGTGCCAGCAGCGCCCGATACGAGCAGTACTTC. It is translated as CASSARYEQYF.